One and the same sample provided the 24 T cell receptor beta chains below, sequenced in a study of regulatory T cells in long-lasting Graves disease. The time point was: newly diagnosed GD, antithyroid drugs for less than 3 months. Construction of the TCR library relied on RNA isolated from PBMCs. The TCR beta library used iRepertoire HTBI primers with Arm-PCR amplification of CDR3. TCRdb redid the calling of the multiplex PCR reads with MiXCR, one entry per CDR3 protein. The sample lists more than 300,000 distinct CDR3 sequences, approximately 10% occurring once. These data were also reused for a study on T cells in Graves' hyperthyroidism and ophthalmopathy.

This sample comprised peripheral blood mononuclear cells (PBMCs), obtained at new diagnosis, from a patient treated with antithyroid drugs. These TCRs come from a woman aged 18-29 years with Graves disease.

This clonotype was detected ten times or more. The chain couples TRBV27 to TRBJ2-1; D possibly corresponds to TRBD2 (6 bases). The germline V and J ends were trimmed by 7 bases and 8 bases, with 9 bases remaining between them. The CDR3 is made up of 11 amino acids. Germline lookup yields CDR1 MNHEY and CDR2 SMNVEV (reference sequence). CDR3 region: CASNWGDEQFF. As DNA, the CDR3 is TGTGCCAGCAATTGGGGGGATGAGCAGTTCTTC.

This chain uses TRBV11-2 with TRBJ2-7, with D possibly called TRBD1 or TRBD2 (5 bases each). CDR3 length equals 14 residues. Germline V gene data show CDR1 as SGHAT and CDR2 as FQNNGV. The V end lost 5 bases, the J end lost 2 bases, and 13 bases lay between the germline ends. The CDR3 coding sequence is TGTGCCAGCAGCCCACGGGACCCCCCCTACGAGCAGTACGTC. The encoded protein is CASSPRDPPYEQYV.

The sample holds many counts of this clonotype. V gene TRBV14 combines with J gene TRBJ2-5, with D uncertain. V was pared by 0 bases and J by 5 bases, with 7 bases between. The CDR3 sequence is 13 residues long. Germline V CDR1 and CDR2: SGHDN, FVKESK. CDR3 in amino acids: CASSQDFWETQYF. CDR3 in DNA: TGTGCCAGCAGCCAAGATTTTTGGGAGACCCAGTACTTC.

This clonotype has only a few counts. The V call is TRBV12-3 or TRBV12-4, the J call TRBJ2-1; 7 bases fit TRBD2. The CDR3 totals 14 residues. Unmatched junction bases numbered 4, after V lost 0 bases and J lost 8 bases. CDR3 region: CASSLAGGFHEQFF. In DNA form, the CDR3 reads TGTGCCAGCAGTTTAGCGGGAGGGTTCCATGAGCAGTTCTTC.

This clonotype showed up many times. The chain has TRBV5-1 and TRBJ2-7, with D possibly being TRBD2 (6 bases). Germline V gives CDR1 SGHRS, CDR2 YFSETQ. V was cut by 2 bases and J by 2 bases, with 11 bases left in between. This CDR3 spans 14 amino acids. The CDR3 bases are TGCGCCAGCAGCTTTGCGGGGTCCCCCTACGAGCAGTACTTC. This encodes CASSFAGSPYEQYF.

This clonotype was detected only a few times. The chain uses TRBV15 and TRBJ2-3; 14 nucleotides agree with TRBD2. The CDR3 is made up of 20 amino acids. The junction had 12 bases not matched to a gene; V was cut back by 3 bases and J by 1 base. Germline CDR1 reads LNHNV; CDR2 reads YYDKDF (reference sequence). The CDR3 loop reads CATSRRGGTGLAGGTDTQYF. The CDR3 DNA is TGTGCCACCAGCAGGAGAGGGGGGACGGGACTAGCGGGGGGCACAGATACGCAGTATTTT.

The chain joins TRBV3-1 to TRBJ2-5; 7 bases are shared with TRBD1. The germline V gene has CDR1 LGHDT and CDR2 YNNKEL (reference sequence). J lost 5 bases, V lost 5 bases, and 2 bases had no gene match. CDR3 length: 12 amino acids. The CDR3 sequence is CASSGRGETQYF. The CDR3 nucleotides are TGTGCCAGCAGCGGCAGGGGGGAGACCCAGTACTTC.

At least ten counts were recorded for this clonotype. J is TRBJ2-1 and V is TRBV6-1; 9 positions match TRBD2. J lost 6 bases, V lost 7 bases, and 10 bases had no gene match. From germline, CDR1 is MNHNS and CDR2 SASEGT. The CDR3 has 15 residues. In DNA form, the CDR3 reads TGTGCCAGCACCCTGGGGCTAGCGGGGCCCAATGAGCAGTTCTTC. The encoded protein is CASTLGLAGPNEQFF.

This clonotype has ten or more counts. The V call is TRBV7-3, the J call TRBJ2-3; the D is unclear. Germline V gene sequence: CDR1 SGHTA, CDR2 FQGTGA. V dropped 2 bases and J dropped 5 bases, with 17 bases sitting between them. The CDR3 contains 16 residues. The CDR3 nucleotides read TGTGCCAGCAGCTTAGAGCCCCACGTGCGGCGAGATACGCAGTATTTT. Translation: CASSLEPHVRRDTQYF. The full variable domain, in which reference TRBV7-3 and TRBJ2-3 provide the parts outside the CDR3, is GAGVSQTPSNKVTEKGKYVELRCDPISGHTALYWYRQSLGQGPEFLIYFQGTGAADDSGLPNDRFFAVRPEGSVSTLKIQRTERGDSAVYLCASSLEPHVRRDTQYFGPGTRLTVL.

This clonotype was detected ten times or more. This rearrangement joins TRBV20-1 to TRBJ2-3; no definite D call. V lost 7 bases, J lost 1 base, and 15 bases lay in between. The V gene's germline CDR1 is DFQATT and CDR2 SNEGSKA (reference sequence). This CDR3 is 14 amino acids long. The CDR3 DNA sequence: TGCAGTGGCTCGATGACACCCGGCACAGATACGCAGTATTTT. It translates to CSGSMTPGTDTQYF.

This clonotype was counted ten times or more. The gene calls are TRBV5-8 and TRBJ2-5; D unresolved. This CDR3 contains 18 residues. Germline CDR1 is SGHTS and CDR2 is YDEGEE. Trimming pared 2 bases from V and 3 bases from J, leaving 23 bases between. The CDR3 loop reads CASSLLSYIETLKETQYF. In DNA form, the CDR3 reads TGTGCCAGCAGCTTATTGTCTTACATCGAGACACTCAAAGAGACCCAGTACTTC.

This clonotype was observed a handful of times. This sequence joins TRBV20-1 and TRBJ2-1; 7 bases line up with TRBD2. V shed 0 bases, J shed 6 bases, and the junction held 14 bases outside the gene matches. The length of the CDR3 is 17 residues. From germline, CDR1 is DFQATT and CDR2 SNEGSKA (reference sequence). The CDR3 DNA follows: TGCAGTGCTAGAGATGGGCCCGGACTAGTGTGGGCCAATGAGCAGTTCTTC. Protein product: CSARDGPGLVWANEQFF.

Only a few counts were recorded for this clonotype. The chain carries TRBV6-5 and TRBJ2-5, with unresolved D. The CDR3 loop spans 14 amino acids. Germline V CDR1 and CDR2: MNHEY, SVGAGI. The ends were cut back, 2 bases at V and 2 bases at J, with 9 bases in the middle. Written as DNA, the CDR3 is TGTGCCAGCAGTTACGCAGTGTCTCAAGAGACCCAGTACTTC. This translates into CASSYAVSQETQYF.

This clonotype was recorded at least ten times. This sequence joins TRBV7-9 and TRBJ2-7; 11 nucleotides agree with TRBD2. The trim removed 5 bases at V and 8 bases at J, leaving 8 bases unmatched. Germline-derived CDR1 and CDR2 are SEHNR and FQNEAQ (reference sequence). The CDR3 length is 14 residues. CDR3 amino acids: CASSMVLAGEQQYF. The CDR3 DNA sequence: TGTGCCAGCAGCATGGTACTAGCGGGAGAACAGCAGTACTTC.

This clonotype was recorded at least ten times. V and J are TRBV12-3 or TRBV12-4 and TRBJ2-1; D is unresolved. Trimming removed 3 bases from V and 10 bases from J, with 10 bases in between. This CDR3 has 12 residues. CDR3 DNA sequence: TGTGCCAGCAGTTTTAACTCCGCGGAGCAGTTCTTC. Translating gives CASSFNSAEQFF.

This clonotype has ten or more counts. This chain uses TRBV29-1 with TRBJ2-1; 7 bases agree with TRBD1. CDR3 length: 14 residues. With 7 bases clipped from V and 2 bases from J, the junction kept 8 bases outside the gene matches. Germline lookup yields CDR1 SQVTM and CDR2 ANQGSEA. This chain's CDR3 is CSGRVGTAYNEQFF. CDR3 nucleotide sequence: TGCAGCGGACGGGTAGGGACAGCCTACAATGAGCAGTTCTTC.

There are many counts of this clonotype. The chain joins TRBV12-3 or TRBV12-4 to TRBJ2-5; the D is unclear. This CDR3 is 12 amino acids long. V lost 6 bases to trimming and J lost 7 bases, with 12 bases between them. The CDR3 nucleotides are TGTGCCAGCAGGAAAGAAGATGGGACCCAGTACTTC. Translating it yields CASRKEDGTQYF.

This clonotype was counted many times. The chain carries TRBV11-3 and TRBJ2-1, with D hard to call. The CDR3 is 13 amino acids. The germline gives CDR1 SGHNT, CDR2 YENEEA. Trimming took off 0 bases at V and 7 bases at J, with 7 bases between the two ends. The CDR3, as DNA: TGTGCCAGCAGCTTAGATATGATGAATGAGCAGTTCTTC. As protein: CASSLDMMNEQFF.

This clonotype was counted a few times. The J gene is TRBJ2-3, the V gene TRBV27; 13 nucleotides match TRBD2. CDR3 size: 15 residues. Germline CDR1 reads MNHEY; CDR2 reads SMNVEV (reference sequence). V gave up 4 bases and J gave up 6 bases; unmatched junction bases: 4. The CDR3 spells CASSSTSGGRDTQYF. Here the CDR3 DNA reads TGTGCCAGCAGTTCGACTAGCGGGGGGAGGGATACGCAGTATTTT.

This clonotype was seen a few times. This chain connects TRBV12-3 or TRBV12-4 to TRBJ1-1; a weak D match, TRBD1 (5 bases). V lost 2 bases to trimming and J lost 0 bases, with 13 bases between them. CDR3 length: 16 residues. Here the CDR3 DNA reads TGTGCCAGCAGTTTACCGACAGTATATTTGAACACTGAAGCTTTCTTT. Translating gives CASSLPTVYLNTEAFF.

About this clonotype itself: A much larger clone differs by one base, so this may be a read error. This rearrangement joins TRBV12-3 or TRBV12-4 to TRBJ2-1, with TRBD2 as a possible D gene (7 bases). V was clipped by 3 bases and J by 7 bases, with 13 bases between them. The CDR3 is made up of 14 amino acids. In DNA, the CDR3 is TGTGCCAGCAGTTTCCGGGGGGCGCGGAATGAGCAGTTCTTC. Encoded protein: CASSFRGARNEQFF.

This clonotype has a count of ten or more. The V and J genes are TRBV6-5 and TRBJ1-5; D call uncertain. Germline CDR1 and CDR2: MNHEY and SVGAGI. Trimming cost V 0 bases and J 7 bases, with 13 bases left between them. The CDR3 runs to 15 residues. The CDR3 loop reads CASSYSSTGFQPQHF. The DNA of the CDR3 is TGTGCCAGCAGTTACTCGAGTACCGGGTTCCAGCCCCAGCATTTT.

This clonotype was recorded at least ten times. The chain has TRBV7-2 and TRBJ1-5; the D is unclear. V was cut by 4 bases and J by 0 bases, with 7 bases left in between. Germline CDR1 is SGHTA and CDR2 is FQGNSA. This CDR3 contains 14 residues. The CDR3 reads CASSYYPSNQPQHF. The CDR3 DNA follows: TGTGCCAGCAGCTATTACCCTAGCAATCAGCCCCAGCATTTT.

V is TRBV9 and J is TRBJ1-1, with a possible D match to TRBD1 (5 bases). V lost 4 bases, J lost 1 base, and 11 bases lay in between. The CDR3 totals 14 residues. The germline V gene encodes CDR1 SGDLS and CDR2 YYNGEE. The CDR3 DNA reads as TGTGCCAGCAGCCCCGAGGGACGGAACACTGAAGCTTTCTTT. It codes for CASSPEGRNTEAFF.